A single sample gave rise to the 9 T cell receptor beta chains below, sequenced in a study of T cell responses to AZD1222 COVID-19 vaccine. The repertoire was sequenced with immunoSEQ multiplex PCR; TCRdb's copy has only in-frame clones and lacks some. The sample has over 50,000 clones; 84% are singletons. The source was peripheral blood, collected on day 0 of AZD1222 vaccination. These receptors all come from an adult in good health.

CDR3 in amino acids: CASSSEGASSYNEQFF. The DNA of the CDR3 is TGTGCCAGCAGCTCCGAAGGGGCTAGCTCCTACAATGAGCAGTTCTTC. This chain connects TRBV5-4 to TRBJ2-1, with a weak D call TRBD1 (5 bases). The V end was cut by 3 bases, the J end by 0 bases, with 13 bases between. Germline CDR1 and CDR2: SGHNT and YYREEE (reference sequence). This CDR3 is 16 amino acids long.

V gene TRBV4-2 combines with J gene TRBJ1-4, with D unresolved. There are 13 residues in the CDR3. Germline values: CDR1 LGHNA, CDR2 YNFKEQ. V was clipped by 1 base and J by 5 bases, with 5 bases between them. The CDR3 DNA sequence: TGTGCCAGCAGCCAAGTCAAGAATGAAAAACTGTTTTTT. The encoded protein is CASSQVKNEKLFF.

This clone is a singleton in its sample. The chain carries TRBV29-1 and TRBJ1-1; D unclear. Between the trimmed V and J ends, which lost 3 bases and 5 bases, there was a span of 10 bases. The CDR3 runs to 12 residues. Germline CDR1 is SQVTM and CDR2 is ANQGSEA. The DNA of the CDR3 is TGCAGCGTTGACGGCATGAGGACTGAAGCTTTCTTT. Its protein product is CSVDGMRTEAFF.

In this sample, this clone turned up once. V usage is TRBV19 and J usage is TRBJ1-2; possible D gene TRBD1, 5 bases. The CDR3 length is 15 residues. The ends were cut back, 5 bases at V and 3 bases at J, with 16 bases in the middle. CDR1 and CDR2 (germline): LNHDA, SQIVND (reference sequence). Written as DNA, the CDR3 is TGTGCCAGTAGTGCCAGTGCCAGGGAACACTATGGCTACACCTTC. This codes for CASSASAREHYGYTF.

The chain recombines TRBV5-1 with TRBJ1-1, with unresolved D. V was pared by 4 bases and J by 0 bases, with 10 bases between. The CDR3 length is 14 residues. Germline CDR1 is SGHRS and CDR2 is YFSETQ. CDR3 DNA: TGCGCCAGCAGCATGGCTGTCATGAACACTGAAGCTTTCTTT. It is translated as CASSMAVMNTEAFF. Variable domain in full (rest from reference TRBV5-1 and TRBJ1-1): KAGVTQTPRYLIKTRGQQVTLSCSPISGHRSVSWYQQTPGQGLQFLFEYFSETQRNKGNFPGRFSGRQFSNSRSEMNVSTLELGDSALYLCASSMAVMNTEAFFGQGTRLTVV.

J is TRBJ1-1 and V is TRBV27; no reliable D call. Germline CDR1 and CDR2: MNHEY and SMNVEV (reference sequence). V gave up 2 bases and J gave up 6 bases, with 13 bases separating them. The CDR3 extends over 14 amino acids. CDR3 region: CASSLTPGLPEAFF. The DNA of the CDR3 is TGTGCCAGCAGTTTAACACCCGGGCTCCCTGAAGCTTTCTTT.

Concerning this clone: The CDR3 does not end in the conserved phenylalanine or tryptophan, so this is likely a read error. The DNA is omitted, as the CDR3 cannot be located on it reliably, and the CDR3 follows TCRdb's listing. This sequence joins TRBV12-3 or TRBV12-4 and TRBJ2-7; TRBD2, the table's D call, lacks a check against the DNA. The CDR3 has 13 amino acids, counting both end residues. Here the CDR3 reads CASSLGSEQYFGP.

This clone was recorded once. The chain uses TRBV7-9 and TRBJ2-7; TRBD1 agrees at 8 bases. This CDR3 is built from 15 residues. The V and J ends lost 1 base and 1 base, in that order; junction bases with no gene match: 3. The germline CDR1 and CDR2 sequences are SEHNR and FQNEAQ (reference sequence). The CDR3 coding sequence is TGTGCCAGCAGCTTAGGCGGACAGGGTTCCTACGAGCAGTACTTC. Translated, it gives CASSLGGQGSYEQYF.

The chain is built from TRBV20-1 and TRBJ1-2; possible D gene TRBD1, 5 bases. Germline assignment: CDR1 DFQATT and CDR2 SNEGSKA (reference sequence). The CDR3 is 11 residues long. Trimming left V 3 bases short and J 4 bases short, with 6 bases between. This CDR3 reads CSARQGYGYTF. CDR3 sequence (DNA): TGCAGTGCTAGGCAGGGCTATGGCTACACCTTC.